The 28 T cell receptor beta chains presented below share a single source sample, sequenced in a study of regulatory T cells in long-lasting Graves disease. Time point reported: newly diagnosed GD, antithyroid drugs for less than 3 months. PBMC RNA was the source of the TCR library. Arm-PCR with iRepertoire HTBI primers amplified the CDR3 regions for these TCR beta libraries. TCRdb processed the multiplex PCR reads anew with MiXCR; each CDR3 protein has one entry. The sample records roughly 420,000 distinct CDR3 sequences, about a sixth being singletons. These same records also appear under a second study, on T cells in Graves' hyperthyroidism and ophthalmopathy.

The sample was peripheral blood mononuclear cells (PBMCs), taken at new diagnosis, from a patient treated with antithyroid drugs. The receptors derive from a woman aged 25 to 39 with Graves disease.

This clonotype occurred many times. V usage is TRBV29-1 and J usage is TRBJ2-5, with 7 nucleotides matching TRBD1. This CDR3 contains 11 residues. Germline values: CDR1 SQVTM, CDR2 ANQGSEA. Unmatched junction bases numbered 2, after V lost 7 bases and J lost 3 bases. The CDR3 is CSGDREETQYF. The DNA of the CDR3 is TGCAGCGGCGACAGGGAAGAGACCCAGTACTTC.

This clonotype is medium-sized. The V call is TRBV3-1, the J call TRBJ1-1; D might be TRBD1 (6 bases). The V gene lost 6 bases and the J gene lost 5 bases, with 19 bases spanning the gap. The CDR3 is 15 amino acids. Germline-derived CDR1 and CDR2 are LGHDT and YNNKEL (reference sequence). The CDR3 DNA reads TGTGCCAGCAGGGACGCCCTAGGGGGGGAGACTGAAGCTTTCTTT. It specifies CASRDALGGETEAFF.

CDR3 sequence: CASSEVGTDSGNTIYF. The CDR3 coding sequence is TGTGCCAGCAGTGAAGTGGGGACAGACAGTGGAAACACCATATATTTT. V gene TRBV6-1 combines with J gene TRBJ1-3, with 7 nucleotides matching TRBD1. The V and J ends lost 1 base and 3 bases, in that order; junction bases with no gene match: 6. The germline CDR1 and CDR2 sequences are MNHNS and SASEGT. The CDR3 runs 16 residues.

This clonotype was recorded many times. The chain joins TRBV7-2 to TRBJ1-1, with 7 bases matching TRBD1. J lost 1 base, V lost 3 bases, and 5 bases had no gene match. Per the germline V gene, CDR1 is SGHTA and CDR2 is FQGNSA. The CDR3 contains 15 residues. In nucleotides, the CDR3 is TGTGCCAGCAGCTTGGGAGGGGGCGGGAACACTGAAGCTTTCTTT. It is translated as CASSLGGGGNTEAFF.

This clonotype was observed at least ten times. This chain links TRBV5-1 with TRBJ2-7; a weak D match, TRBD2 (5 bases). Trimming cost V 1 base and J 2 bases, with 16 bases left between them. Per germline, CDR1 SGHRS and CDR2 YFSETQ. This CDR3 contains 16 residues. Written as DNA, the CDR3 is TGCGCCAGCAGCTTGACCAAGGGCGGGTTTGCCTACGAGCAGTACTTC. It codes for CASSLTKGGFAYEQYF.

This clonotype has at least ten counts. The rearrangement uses TRBV12-3 or TRBV12-4 and TRBJ2-7; TRBD1 matches 9 bases. The CDR3 runs 16 residues. The V gene end was trimmed by 0 bases and the J gene end by 2 bases; junction bases not matched to a gene: 5. CDR3: CASSLAQRTGAYEQYF. The CDR3 nucleotides read TGTGCCAGCAGTTTAGCGCAAAGGACAGGGGCCTACGAGCAGTACTTC.

This clonotype was counted ten times or more. This chain joins TRBV12-3 or TRBV12-4 and TRBJ1-6, with 9 bases identical to TRBD1. The CDR3 is 16 residues long. The V segment lost 5 bases and the J segment 6 bases; nucleotides outside the gene matches: 8. The CDR3 DNA sequence: TGTGCCAGCAGTGGGGGTGGACAGGGGTCTAATTCACCCCTCCACTTT. This gives the protein CASSGGGQGSNSPLHF.

Points on this clonotype: It differs at one base from a far larger clone, so likely a read error. V usage is TRBV2 and J usage is TRBJ2-7; 10 bases map to TRBD2. J lost 7 bases, V lost 7 bases, and 10 bases had no gene match. The CDR3 length is 14 residues. Germline V CDR1 and CDR2: SNHLY, FYNNEI. CDR3 in amino acids: CASKAGGSNHEQYF. CDR3 coding DNA: TGTGCCAGCAAAGCGGGAGGGTCGAATCATGAGCAGTACTTC. The whole variable domain, filled in from reference TRBV2 and TRBJ2-7, reads EPEVTQTPSHQVTQMGQEVILRCVPISNHLYFYWYRQILGQKVEFLVSFYNNEISEKSEIFDDQFSVERPDGSNFTLKIRSTKLEDSAMYFCASKAGGSNHEQYFGPGTRLTVT.

Ten or more counts support this clonotype. V and J are TRBV2 and TRBJ1-6; D gene ambiguous. Trimming removed 4 bases from V and 0 bases from J, with 7 bases in between. Per germline, CDR1 SNHLY and CDR2 FYNNEI. The CDR3 is 15 residues long. The CDR3 loop is CASSAESSYNSPLHF. CDR3 nucleotide sequence: TGTGCCAGCAGTGCGGAGAGCTCCTATAATTCACCCCTCCACTTT.

This clonotype has at least ten counts. The V call is TRBV4-1, the J call TRBJ2-2, with D possibly TRBD2 on 5 matching bases. CDR3 size: 16 residues. In germline, CDR1 is MGHRA, CDR2 YSYEKL. V lost 2 bases to trimming and J lost 0 bases, with 10 bases between them. In DNA, the CDR3 is TGCGCCAGCAGCCAACCGACTACGACGAACACCGGGGAGCTGTTTTTT. Its protein is CASSQPTTTNTGELFF.

This clonotype was seen many times. The chain has TRBV2 and TRBJ2-2; the D gene is possibly TRBD1 (6 bases). V lost 4 bases, J lost 5 bases, and 8 bases lay in between. This CDR3 contains 13 residues. Germline CDR1 SNHLY, CDR2 FYNNEI. CDR3 bases: TGTGCCAGCAGTGTTAGGGGGACCGGGGAGCTGTTTTTT. It encodes CASSVRGTGELFF.

This clonotype was seen at least ten times. The chain uses TRBV7-2 and TRBJ2-7, with TRBD2 matching over 8 bases. The CDR3 is 13 residues long. Germline CDR1 is SGHTA and CDR2 is FQGNSA. Trimming took 5 bases from V and 7 from J; bases not matched to a gene: 7. CDR3 nucleotides: TGTGCCAGCAGCCAAGGGGCTAGCGGGGAGCAGTACTTC. As protein: CASSQGASGEQYF.

This clonotype was observed at least ten times. The rearrangement joins TRBV2 to TRBJ2-3; TRBD1 aligns across 9 bases. J lost 0 bases, V lost 7 bases, and 14 bases had no gene match. The CDR3 totals 18 residues. Germline V CDR1 and CDR2: SNHLY, FYNNEI. CDR3 sequence reads: CASIGRDREDSSTDTQYF. The CDR3 DNA reads TGTGCCAGCATTGGTCGGGACAGGGAGGATTCTAGCACAGATACGCAGTATTTT. The full variable domain, rest sourced from reference TRBV2 and TRBJ2-3, is EPEVTQTPSHQVTQMGQEVILRCVPISNHLYFYWYRQILGQKVEFLVSFYNNEISEKSEIFDDQFSVERPDGSNFTLKIRSTKLEDSAMYFCASIGRDREDSSTDTQYFGPGTRLTVL.

This clonotype has a handful of counts. This CDR3 reads CASSPGRNNEKLFF. CDR3 in DNA: TGTGCCAGCAGCCCGGGACGGAATAATGAAAAACTGTTTTTT. The chain combines TRBV6-1 with TRBJ1-4; possible D gene TRBD1, 5 bases. V was trimmed by 6 bases and J by 4 bases, leaving 12 bases between them. The CDR3 sequence is 14 residues long. CDR1 and CDR2 from the germline V gene are MNHNS and SASEGT.

This clonotype was counted ten times or more. The J gene is TRBJ2-1, the V gene TRBV7-9, with TRBD1 identical over 7 bases. Per germline, CDR1 SEHNR and CDR2 FQNEAQ (reference sequence). V trimming: 7 bases; J trimming: 4 bases; junction bases outside the gene matches: 4. The CDR3 runs 13 residues. The CDR3 is CASTPDRYNEQFF. The CDR3 nucleotides read TGTGCCAGCACCCCGGACAGGTACAATGAGCAGTTCTTC.

This clonotype was counted at least ten times. The chain links TRBV19 to TRBJ1-2; tentatively, D is TRBD1 (5 bases). The CDR3 runs 14 residues. Between the trimmed V and J ends, which lost 3 bases and 4 bases, there was a span of 12 bases. Germline V lookup: CDR1 LNHDA, CDR2 SQIVND (reference sequence). The DNA of the CDR3 is TGTGCCAGTAGTATGGGCAGGGAGAGCTATGGCTACACCTTC. It codes for CASSMGRESYGYTF.

This clonotype was counted many times. The chain employs TRBV28 and TRBJ2-3; D gene uncertain. With 3 bases removed from V and 2 bases from J, the gap between germline ends came to 9 bases. Germline CDR1 MDHEN, CDR2 SYDVKM. The CDR3 spans 14 residues. CDR3 in amino acids: CASSLSKLTDTQYF. CDR3 nucleotide sequence: TGTGCCAGCAGTTTGTCGAAACTCACAGATACGCAGTATTTT.

The sample holds a few counts of this clonotype. The gene calls are TRBV19 and TRBJ2-1; 12 positions agree with TRBD2. Trimming at V came to 1 base and at J to 8 bases, leaving 6 bases not matched to a gene. The germline CDR1 and CDR2 sequences are LNHDA and SQIVND (reference sequence). CDR3 size: 16 residues. The CDR3: CASSIAALAGGYEQFF. The CDR3 DNA reads as TGTGCCAGTAGTATAGCCGCGCTAGCGGGAGGGTATGAGCAGTTCTTC.

This chain links TRBV7-9 with TRBJ2-7, with 7 bases lining up with TRBD2. The CDR3 runs to 13 residues. The junction had 4 bases not matched to a gene; V was cut back by 7 bases and J by 1 base. The V gene's germline CDR1 is SEHNR and CDR2 FQNEAQ (reference sequence). The CDR3 DNA reads TGTGCCAGCACCCCCGGGGGGTCCTACGAGCAGTACTTC. Translating gives CASTPGGSYEQYF.

A few counts support this clonotype. This rearrangement joins TRBV19 to TRBJ2-1; 8 bases fit TRBD2. Losses at the gene ends were 6 bases for V and 0 bases for J; bases not matched to a gene: 13. This CDR3 is 18 amino acids long. Germline loops: CDR1 LNHDA, CDR2 SQIVND (reference sequence). CDR3 nucleotide sequence: TGTGCCAGTAGCCTTGGAGCGGGGGCCTATTACTCCTACAATGAGCAGTTCTTC. It specifies CASSLGAGAYYSYNEQFF.

The sample holds many counts of this clonotype. The genes are TRBV6-5 and TRBJ2-7; TRBD2 matches 11 bases. This CDR3 spans 15 amino acids. Losses at the gene ends were 2 bases for V and 4 bases for J; bases not matched to a gene: 4. Per germline, CDR1 MNHEY and CDR2 SVGAGI. The CDR3 is CASSYGLAGGYEQYF. CDR3 nucleotide sequence: TGTGCCAGCAGTTACGGGCTAGCGGGAGGATACGAGCAGTACTTC.

This chain uses TRBV7-8 with TRBJ2-1, with 11 nucleotides matching TRBD2. Germline-derived CDR1 and CDR2 are SGHVS and FQNEAQ. CDR3 length equals 16 residues. The V gene end was trimmed by 3 bases and the J gene end by 8 bases; junction bases not matched to a gene: 9. The CDR3 DNA follows: TGTGCCAGCAGCTTCATAGCGGGAGGGCTAGGGGATGAGCAGTTCTTC. Encoded protein: CASSFIAGGLGDEQFF.

The chain employs TRBV6-1 and TRBJ2-7; D ambiguous. V was shortened by 3 bases and J by 2 bases, with 11 bases between the two germline ends. Looked up from germline, CDR1 is MNHNS and CDR2 is SASEGT. The CDR3 consists of 14 residues. The CDR3 coding sequence is TGTGCCAGCAGTGAGGATCAACCCCCCTACGAGCAGTACTTC. Its protein product is CASSEDQPPYEQYF.

In the case of this clonotype: Possible read error: a much larger clone is one base away. This CDR3 is CVWTNSYNSPLHF. CDR3 nucleotides: TGTGTCTGGACGAACAGTTACAATTCACCCCTCCACTTT. The V call is TRBV30, the J call TRBJ1-6; D gene uncertain. CDR1 is GTSNPN and CDR2 is SVGIG in the germline V gene (reference sequence). This CDR3 comprises 13 residues.

In regard to this clonotype: The conserved phenylalanine or tryptophan normally closing the CDR3 is absent here, so this likely arose from a read error. The chain joins TRBV7-9 to TRBJ1-1; D possibly corresponds to TRBD1 (6 bases). V dropped 1 base and J dropped 5 bases, with 20 bases sitting between them. Germline CDR1 and CDR2: SEHNR and FQNEAQ (reference sequence). The CDR3 covers 17 residues. CDR3: CASSLVGQGRKGTEAFL. In nucleotides, the CDR3 is TGTGCCAGCAGCTTAGTGGGGCAGGGGCGCAAGGGGACTGAAGCTTTCCTT.

This clonotype was seen more than once but under ten times. V gene TRBV6-5 combines with J gene TRBJ1-1; 7 nucleotides agree with TRBD1. CDR1 is MNHEY, CDR2 SVGAGI, per germline. The CDR3 covers 15 residues. The junction had 5 bases not matched to a gene; V was cut back by 2 bases and J by 2 bases. In DNA form, the CDR3 reads TGTGCCAGCAGTTACATGGGACAGCTAAACACTGAAGCTTTCTTT. The encoded protein is CASSYMGQLNTEAFF.

The chain links TRBV7-6 to TRBJ2-7, with D possibly being TRBD1 or TRBD2 (5 bases each). The CDR3 has 14 amino acids. V shed 4 bases and J shed 3 bases, with 13 bases lying between them. Germline V gene sequence: CDR1 SGHVS, CDR2 FNYEAQ. The CDR3 is CASSSQTGRYEQYF. Written as DNA, the CDR3 is TGTGCCAGCAGCTCCCAAACGGGGCGCTACGAGCAGTACTTC. Supplemented by reference TRBV7-6 and TRBJ2-7, the full variable domain reads GAGVSQSPRYKVTKRGQDVALRCDPISGHVSLYWYRQALGQGPEFLTYFNYEAQQDKSGLPNDRFSAERPEGSISTLTIQRTEQRDSAMYRCASSSQTGRYEQYFGPGTRLTVT.

This clonotype came up many times. The rearrangement uses TRBV6-1 and TRBJ2-7; tentatively, D is TRBD1 (5 bases). V lost 0 bases and J lost 4, with 13 bases in between. Germline values: CDR1 MNHNS, CDR2 SASEGT. The CDR3 totals 15 residues. Here the CDR3 reads CASSEASGPGYEQYF. The DNA of the CDR3 is TGTGCCAGCAGTGAAGCGTCAGGGCCAGGATACGAGCAGTACTTC.